These 24 T cell receptor beta chains were all obtained from the same sample, sequenced in a study of cytomegalovirus exposure and HLA in healthy donors. PCR amplification relied on 60 Vbeta primers (plus 13 Jbeta primers). Clones were read by immunoSEQ multiplex PCR, and TCRdb kept only the in-frame ones, dropping some. The sample includes 120,000 to 150,000 clones, over 80% of them seen just once. Sequencing used PBMCs. These receptors were taken from a woman between 25 and 40 years old in good health and CMV-seronegative.

The chain links TRBV6-5 to TRBJ2-1, with a weak D call TRBD2 (6 bases). Germline CDR1 reads MNHEY; CDR2 reads SVGAGI. The CDR3 is made up of 15 amino acids. Trimming took off 5 bases at V and 2 bases at J, with 13 bases between the two ends. The CDR3 here is CASSPNPGAYNEQFF. The CDR3 DNA is TGTGCCAGCAGTCCCAATCCGGGGGCCTACAATGAGCAGTTCTTC.

V usage is TRBV4-2 and J usage is TRBJ2-1; 10 nucleotides line up with TRBD2. CDR3 size: 17 residues. Unmatched junction bases numbered 6, after V lost 0 bases and J lost 4 bases. Germline-derived CDR1 and CDR2 are LGHNA and YNFKEQ. The DNA of the CDR3 is TGTGCCAGCAGCCAAGAATTTGTAGCGGGAGGATACAATGAGCAGTTCTTC. It specifies CASSQEFVAGGYNEQFF.

The rearrangement links TRBV29-1 to TRBJ2-3; D is unclear. V was trimmed by 7 bases and J by 2 bases, leaving 7 bases between them. The CDR3 is made up of 11 amino acids. Germline V gene sequence: CDR1 SQVTM, CDR2 ANQGSEA. The CDR3 DNA follows: TGCAGCGCTAGGCCCACAGATACGCAGTATTTT. Residues: CSARPTDTQYF.

The gene calls are TRBV7-2 and TRBJ2-1; 8 nucleotides align to TRBD2. Per the germline V gene, CDR1 is SGHTA and CDR2 is FQGNSA. CDR3 length: 15 amino acids. V dropped 2 bases and J dropped 2; count of bases not matched to a gene: 2. CDR3 sequence reads: CASSLYGRAYNEQFF. The CDR3 coding sequence is TGTGCCAGCAGCTTATACGGGAGGGCCTACAATGAGCAGTTCTTC.

The chain joins TRBV18 to TRBJ1-4, with 7 bases lining up with TRBD1. The CDR3 extends over 20 amino acids. The V segment lost 3 bases and the J segment 8 bases; nucleotides outside the gene matches: 24. Germline V gene data show CDR1 as KGHSH and CDR2 as LQKENI. The CDR3 DNA sequence: TGTGCCAGCTCACCCGTACGGGTGACAGGGCGTCTCCACGTCAAAGAAAAACTGTTTTTT. Translated, it gives CASSPVRVTGRLHVKEKLFF.

The chain couples TRBV11-2 to TRBJ2-7, with 8 bases aligning to TRBD2. Germline CDR1 SGHAT, CDR2 FQNNGV. The CDR3 covers 14 residues. V trimming: 4 bases; J trimming: 2 bases; junction bases outside the gene matches: 4. CDR3 residues: CASSSPGGPYEQYF. Here the CDR3 DNA reads TGTGCCAGCAGCTCGCCGGGAGGGCCCTACGAGCAGTACTTC. The whole variable domain, filled in from reference TRBV11-2 and TRBJ2-7, reads EAGVAQSPRYKIIEKRQSVAFWCNPISGHATLYWYQQILGQGPKLLIQFQNNGVVDDSQLPKDRFSAERLKGVDSTLKIQPAKLEDSAVYLCASSSPGGPYEQYFGPGTRLTVT.

The chain joins TRBV5-3 to TRBJ2-5, with D possibly being TRBD2 (6 bases). TRBV5-3 is noted as an ORF with a role that remains uncertain. The CDR3 has 15 amino acids. V was clipped by 2 bases and J by 0 bases, with 11 bases between them. For the CDR3, the DNA is TGTGCCAGAAGCTTTGGATGCGGGGACCAAGAGACCCAGTACTTC. Translated, it gives CARSFGCGDQETQYF.

This clone was observed a handful of times. The chain carries TRBV5-1 and TRBJ2-4; a possible D gene is TRBD2 (5 bases). CDR1 and CDR2 from the germline V gene are SGHRS and YFSETQ. Trimming pared 0 bases from V and 9 bases from J, leaving 10 bases between. The CDR3 spans 13 residues. CDR3 DNA sequence: TGCGCCAGCAGCTTGGCCTTAGAGGGCATTCAGTACTTC. It yields the protein CASSLALEGIQYF.

The gene calls are TRBV21-1 and TRBJ1-5. TRBV21-1 counts as a pseudogene. CDR3 length: 16 amino acids. This CDR3 is CASSYYVTNSNQPQHF. CDR3 sequence (DNA): TGTGCCAGCAGCTACTATGTTACAAATAGCAATCAGCCCCAGCATTTT.

The V gene is TRBV7-9, the J gene TRBJ2-7; 7 nucleotides align to TRBD1. The CDR3 extends over 16 amino acids. J lost 3 bases, V lost 1 base, and 9 bases had no gene match. Germline V gene data show CDR1 as SEHNR and CDR2 as FQNEAQ (reference sequence). The DNA of the CDR3 is TGTGCCAGCAGCTTAGTGGGCCAGGGGGAAAGCTACGAGCAGTACTTC. This gives the protein CASSLVGQGESYEQYF.

This chain links TRBV27 with TRBJ1-1, with 7 bases lining up with TRBD1. The germline gives CDR1 MNHEY, CDR2 SMNVEV (reference sequence). Trimming cost V 6 bases and J 0 bases; bases outside gene matches: 7. The CDR3 loop spans 15 amino acids. The CDR3 sequence: CASSRRDRMNTEAFF. CDR3 bases: TGTGCCAGCAGCCGCCGGGACAGAATGAACACTGAAGCTTTCTTT.

The chain uses TRBV29-1 and TRBJ1-2; no clear D. Germline-derived CDR1 and CDR2 are SQVTM and ANQGSEA. CDR3 length: 13 residues. The V gene lost 4 bases and the J gene lost 0 bases, with 9 bases spanning the gap. The CDR3 coding sequence is TGCAGCGTTGCGGGTTCAGCTAACTATGGCTACACCTTC. It translates to CSVAGSANYGYTF.

The V call is TRBV28, the J call TRBJ2-1, with a possible D match to TRBD2 (6 bases). V was shortened by 5 bases and J by 6 bases, with 26 bases between the two germline ends. This CDR3 contains 18 residues. Germline lookup yields CDR1 MDHEN and CDR2 SYDVKM. The CDR3 loop is CASSDAGTPDVVVNEQFF. DNA for the CDR3: TGTGCCAGCAGTGACGCGGGGACGCCCGACGTAGTCGTCAATGAGCAGTTCTTC.

The chain combines TRBV9 with TRBJ2-7, with 7 bases identical to TRBD1. Unmatched junction bases numbered 7, after V lost 4 bases and J lost 3 bases. Germline V gives CDR1 SGDLS, CDR2 YYNGEE. CDR3 length equals 14 residues. CDR3 loop: CASSPGQVFYEQYF. As DNA, the CDR3 is TGTGCCAGCAGCCCAGGACAGGTGTTCTACGAGCAGTACTTC.

There are a few counts of this clone. The chain employs TRBV7-9 and TRBJ1-6, with a possible D match to TRBD1 (6 bases). Trimming shortened V by 1 base and J by 7 bases, and 11 bases separated the two germline ends. Germline lookup yields CDR1 SEHNR and CDR2 FQNEAQ (reference sequence). This CDR3 has 15 amino acids. CDR3 loop: CASSLDRAGNSPLHF. The DNA of the CDR3 is TGTGCCAGCAGCTTAGACAGGGCAGGAAATTCACCCCTCCACTTT.

V and J are TRBV27 and TRBJ1-5, with D maybe TRBD1 (5 bases). V lost 2 bases and J lost 5, with 10 bases in between. Germline assignment: CDR1 MNHEY and CDR2 SMNVEV (reference sequence). The CDR3 is 14 amino acids. The CDR3: CASSLQAGHQPQHF. Written as DNA, the CDR3 is TGTGCCAGCAGTTTACAGGCGGGGCATCAGCCCCAGCATTTT.

This clone was detected only a few times. V and J are TRBV4-2 and TRBJ1-1; 7 nucleotides match TRBD1. This CDR3 has 14 amino acids. The ends lost 4 bases at V and 1 base at J; junction bases unmatched: 3. Germline-derived CDR1 and CDR2 are LGHNA and YNFKEQ. For the CDR3, the DNA is TGTGCCAGCAGCCTCGGGACAGAGAACACTGAAGCTTTCTTT. This sequence encodes CASSLGTENTEAFF.

The chain couples TRBV10-3 to TRBJ1-1; D is ambiguous. The germline gives CDR1 ENHRY, CDR2 SYGVKD. With 8 bases removed from V and 4 bases from J, the gap between germline ends came to 14 bases. The CDR3 is 13 residues long. The CDR3 nucleotides read TGTGCCATCGTCCCTATGGGGAGCACTGAAGCTTTCTTT. The encoded protein is CAIVPMGSTEAFF.

This clone was recorded only once. The V and J genes are TRBV9 and TRBJ2-7; TRBD1 matches 8 bases. Germline CDR1 and CDR2: SGDLS and YYNGEE. The CDR3 has 14 amino acids. V shed 0 bases, J shed 6 bases, and the junction held 5 bases outside the gene matches. CDR3 DNA: TGTGCCAGCAGCGTAGGACAGGGGCCCTCCGAGCAGTACTTC. This sequence encodes CASSVGQGPSEQYF.

This chain connects TRBV4-1 to TRBJ1-3, with D perhaps matching TRBD1 (6 bases). The CDR3 extends over 19 amino acids. V gave up 1 base and J gave up 2 bases, with 21 bases separating them. The germline gives CDR1 MGHRA, CDR2 YSYEKL. This CDR3 is CASSQVRGAIKKTGNTIYF. The DNA for the CDR3 is TGCGCCAGCAGCCAAGTTCGGGGGGCGATCAAGAAAACTGGAAACACCATATATTTT.

The chain links TRBV10-1 to TRBJ2-7; 10 bases align to TRBD1. CDR3 size: 15 residues. In germline, CDR1 is WNHNN, CDR2 SYGVQD (reference sequence). With 6 bases clipped from V and 3 bases from J, the junction kept 8 bases outside the gene matches. DNA for the CDR3: TGCGCCAGCAGACCCCGGACAGGGGGGGTCTACGAGCAGTACTTC. Residues: CASRPRTGGVYEQYF.

The chain combines TRBV9 with TRBJ1-1; D is unresolved. The germline V and J ends were trimmed by 4 bases and 4 bases, with 14 bases remaining between them. This CDR3 has 14 residues. Germline CDR1 reads SGDLS; CDR2 reads YYNGEE. The CDR3 DNA reads as TGTGCCAGCAGCCTCCGGAGGGAGAGCACTGAAGCTTTCTTT. Amino acids: CASSLRRESTEAFF. Filled out from reference TRBV9 and TRBJ1-1, the complete variable domain reads DSGVTQTPKHLITATGQRVTLRCSPRSGDLSVYWYQQSLDQGLQFLIQYYNGEERAKGNILERFSAQQFPDLHSELNLSSLELGDSALYFCASSLRRESTEAFFGQGTRLTVV.

The DNA of the CDR3 is TGTGCCAGCAGCAAAGGTAGGGACAAGCTCTACAATGAGCAGTTCTTC. Translating gives CASSKGRDKLYNEQFF. This sequence joins TRBV7-8 and TRBJ2-1; tentative D call: TRBD1 (6 bases). CDR3 length equals 16 residues. CDR1 SGHVS and CDR2 FQNEAQ come from the germline V gene. Trimming removed 5 bases at V and 3 bases at J, with 17 bases between.

V usage is TRBV4-1 and J usage is TRBJ2-7, with 8 bases matching TRBD1. The CDR3 is 14 residues long. V shed 1 base, J shed 3 bases, and the junction held 2 bases outside the gene matches. Germline lookup yields CDR1 MGHRA and CDR2 YSYEKL. CDR3 sequence reads: CASSQGTGNYEQYF. The CDR3 DNA reads as TGCGCCAGCAGCCAAGGGACAGGGAACTACGAGCAGTACTTC.